These 30 T cell receptor beta chains were sequenced from one sample in a study of blood T cell repertoires in COVID-19. Only in-frame clones appear in the TCRdb table, and some are missing; sequencing was by immunoSEQ multiplex PCR. The table lists about 120,000 clones, around 89% of them singletons. The specimen was peripheral blood. The source is a human donor with acute or convalescent COVID-19. The donor label of this sample is uncertain.

The CDR3: CASPPGSSTDTQYF. The CDR3 DNA reads as TGTGCCAGCCCACCGGGATCTAGCACAGATACGCAGTATTTT. The rearrangement links TRBV7-9 to TRBJ2-3; TRBD2 is a possible D gene (5 bases). Trimming cost V 8 bases and J 0 bases, with 12 bases left between them. The CDR3 is made up of 14 amino acids. CDR1 and CDR2 (germline): SEHNR, FQNEAQ (reference sequence).

The genes are TRBV28 and TRBJ2-7; TRBD2 matches 11 bases. From germline, CDR1 is MDHEN and CDR2 SYDVKM. The CDR3 sequence is 14 residues long. J lost 3 bases, V lost 7 bases, and 5 bases had no gene match. CDR3 region: CASNTGTSGYEQYF. In DNA, the CDR3 is TGTGCCAGCAACACCGGGACTAGCGGCTACGAGCAGTACTTC.

The genes are TRBV24-1 and TRBJ2-5; 9 nucleotides match TRBD1. Germline V gene sequence: CDR1 KGHDR, CDR2 SFDVKD. V shed 4 bases, J shed 8 bases, and the junction held 7 bases outside the gene matches. The CDR3 sequence is 14 residues long. The DNA of the CDR3 is TGTGCCACCAGTGACTCGGACAGGGGAGCTACCCAGTACTTC. This translates into CATSDSDRGATQYF.

V usage is TRBV28 and J usage is TRBJ1-2, with D tentatively TRBD1 (6 bases). Germline-derived CDR1 and CDR2 are MDHEN and SYDVKM. Trimming took off 5 bases at V and 0 bases at J, with 22 bases between the two ends. CDR3 length equals 18 residues. The CDR3 nucleotides are TGTGCCAGCAGTCAGACAGGCGCAGGCGCACGTGCTAACTATGGCTACACCTTC. It encodes CASSQTGAGARANYGYTF.

The chain links TRBV5-4 to TRBJ2-3; TRBD1 matches at 10 bases. This CDR3 is 14 amino acids long. Germline trimming cut 5 bases from V and 4 bases from J; bases unmatched to any gene: 4. Per the germline V gene, CDR1 is SGHNT and CDR2 is YYREEE (reference sequence). DNA of the CDR3: TGTGCCAGCAGGCCGGACAGGGGGGCAGATACGCAGTATTTT. Residues: CASRPDRGADTQYF.

This sequence joins TRBV9 and TRBJ2-3; 7 positions agree with TRBD2. CDR1 is SGDLS, CDR2 YYNGEE, per germline. The CDR3 contains 17 residues. V shed 4 bases, J shed 6 bases, and the junction held 17 bases outside the gene matches. In DNA form, the CDR3 reads TGTGCCAGCAGCAGCGGGGTAGGGAGGCCACATCTTGATACGCAGTATTTT. It translates to CASSSGVGRPHLDTQYF.

The V and J genes are TRBV6-1 and TRBJ1-1; 9 nucleotides line up with TRBD1. Germline trimming cut 4 bases from V and 0 bases from J; bases unmatched to any gene: 9. Germline V gene sequence: CDR1 MNHNS, CDR2 SASEGT. The CDR3 has 17 residues. The CDR3 reads CASSVPGQGGMNTEAFF. In nucleotides, the CDR3 is TGTGCCAGCAGTGTACCGGGACAGGGAGGCATGAACACTGAAGCTTTCTTT.

The chain is built from TRBV19 and TRBJ2-1; 16 bases align to TRBD2. The CDR3 length is 18 residues. After removal of 7 bases from V and 2 bases from J, the junction contained 8 bases not matched to a gene. CDR1 and CDR2 from the germline V gene are LNHDA and SQIVND (reference sequence). The CDR3 spells CASNSGLAGGQAYNEQFF. For the CDR3, the DNA is TGTGCCAGTAATTCGGGACTAGCGGGGGGGCAGGCCTACAATGAGCAGTTCTTC.

This clone was seen once. The chain recombines TRBV3-1 (or the pseudogene TRBV3-2) with TRBJ2-1; TRBD2 aligns across 9 bases. The CDR3 sequence is 16 residues long. The V and J ends lost 4 bases and 0 bases, in that order; junction bases with no gene match: 4. In germline, CDR1 is LGHDT, CDR2 YNNKEL (reference sequence). The CDR3 nucleotides read TGTGCCAGCAGCCTTAGCGGGGGTTCCTCCTACAATGAGCAGTTCTTC. Protein product: CASSLSGGSSYNEQFF.

The chain combines TRBV9 with TRBJ1-4, with D uncertain. V was cut by 4 bases and J by 0 bases, with 4 bases left in between. Germline assignment: CDR1 SGDLS and CDR2 YYNGEE. The length of the CDR3 is 13 residues. For the CDR3, the DNA is TGTGCCAGCAGCCCGGCAACTAATGAAAAACTGTTTTTT. Translated, it gives CASSPATNEKLFF.

This rearrangement joins TRBV3-1 (or the pseudogene TRBV3-2) to TRBJ1-5; 8 bases map to TRBD1. The ends lost 4 bases at V and 6 bases at J; junction bases unmatched: 2. Germline assignment: CDR1 LGHDT and CDR2 YNNKEL (reference sequence). The CDR3 runs to 13 residues. The CDR3 spells CASSPDRGQPQHF. CDR3 DNA sequence: TGTGCCAGCAGCCCCGACAGGGGTCAGCCCCAGCATTTT.

The rearrangement links TRBV3-1 (or the pseudogene TRBV3-2) to TRBJ1-2; 9 bases align to TRBD1. This CDR3 spans 16 amino acids. Germline CDR1 LGHDT, CDR2 YNNKEL (reference sequence). V lost 1 base, J lost 7 bases, and 10 bases stayed unmatched. As DNA, the CDR3 is TGTGCCAGCAGCCAAGCTGGGACAGGGAGTGTGGTTGGCTACACCTTC. This codes for CASSQAGTGSVVGYTF.

This chain joins TRBV15 and TRBJ1-2, with 8 bases fitting TRBD1. The CDR3 sequence is 15 residues long. Germline CDR1 is LNHNV and CDR2 is YYDKDF (reference sequence). Trimming removed 8 bases from V and 8 bases from J; junction bases left unmatched: 16. The CDR3 region has the DNA TGTGCCACCGGGTGGTGGTCAGGGGGCAATCGGGGCTACACCTTC. Protein product: CATGWWSGGNRGYTF.

This clone has just one count. The chain uses TRBV7-9 and TRBJ2-1, with 13 bases identical to TRBD2. CDR1 is SEHNR and CDR2 is FQNEAQ in the germline V gene (reference sequence). With V trimmed by 2 bases and J by 12 bases, 10 bases remained unmatched. The CDR3 contains 16 residues. The CDR3 DNA is TGTGCCAGCAGCTTAATTCGGACTAGCGGGAGATCAGGGCAGTTCTTC. Protein sequence: CASSLIRTSGRSGQFF. The full variable domain, its missing parts supplied by reference TRBV7-9 and TRBJ2-1, is DTGVSQNPRHKITKRGQNVTFRCDPISEHNRLYWYRQTLGQGPEFLTYFQNEAQLEKSRLLSDRFSAERPKGSFSTLEIQRTEQGDSAMYLCASSLIRTSGRSGQFFGPGTRLTVL.

This clone has only one observation. This chain uses TRBV6-5 with TRBJ1-3, with TRBD1 as a possible D gene (5 bases). The V and J ends lost 6 bases and 7 bases respectively, with 13 bases between them. Germline-derived CDR1 and CDR2 are MNHEY and SVGAGI. This CDR3 spans 13 amino acids. CDR3 residues: CASRAGPGNTIYF. CDR3 DNA sequence: TGTGCCAGCAGGGCAGGGCCCGGGAACACCATATATTTT.

The chain has TRBV6-2 or TRBV6-3 and TRBJ2-3, with 9 positions matching TRBD2. The CDR3 length is 17 residues. Germline assignment: CDR1 MNHEY and CDR2 SVGEGT. J lost 2 bases, V lost 2 bases, and 8 bases had no gene match. CDR3 residues: CASSYSIASGDTDTQYF. DNA for the CDR3: TGTGCCAGCAGTTACAGTATTGCTAGCGGGGACACAGATACGCAGTATTTT.

This clone was picked up one time. This chain joins TRBV28 and TRBJ1-4; 7 bases agree with TRBD1. This CDR3 is 17 amino acids long. V shed 5 bases, J shed 5 bases, and the junction held 14 bases outside the gene matches. CDR1 and CDR2 (germline): MDHEN, SYDVKM. This CDR3 is CASSDRVSSIVNEKLFF. In DNA form, the CDR3 reads TGTGCCAGCAGTGACAGGGTATCCTCAATAGTAAATGAAAAACTGTTTTTT.

This clone was found once. The V call is TRBV19, the J call TRBJ2-5, with 7 nucleotides matching TRBD2. The germline V gene encodes CDR1 LNHDA and CDR2 SQIVND (reference sequence). There are 15 residues in the CDR3. Losses at the gene ends were 4 bases for V and 1 base for J; bases not matched to a gene: 6. CDR3 amino acids: CASSTQRGPQETQYF. The CDR3, as DNA: TGTGCCAGTAGTACCCAGCGGGGCCCCCAAGAGACCCAGTACTTC.

The rearrangement joins TRBV6-5 to TRBJ1-4; D may be TRBD1 (6 bases). This CDR3 is 15 amino acids long. V lost 5 bases to trimming and J lost 1 base, with 11 bases between them. The V gene's germline CDR1 is MNHEY and CDR2 SVGAGI. DNA of the CDR3: TGTGCCAGCAGTCCTACAGGGATAACTAATGAAAAACTGTTTTTT. Amino acids: CASSPTGITNEKLFF.

This clone was recorded once. The chain is built from TRBV27 and TRBJ1-2, with TRBD1 identical over 7 bases. Trimming at V came to 5 bases and at J to 7 bases, leaving 7 bases not matched to a gene. Germline loops: CDR1 MNHEY, CDR2 SMNVEV (reference sequence). The CDR3 has 13 amino acids. The CDR3 DNA is TGTGCCAGCAGTACTACAGGGGCCCTTGGCTACACCTTC. This translates into CASSTTGALGYTF.

This chain joins TRBV2 and TRBJ1-4, with 9 bases matching TRBD1. Germline trimming cut 10 bases from V and 5 bases from J; bases unmatched to any gene: 5. From germline, CDR1 is SNHLY and CDR2 FYNNEI. The CDR3 runs to 13 residues. CDR3 sequence reads: CAITTGGNEKLFF. CDR3 sequence (DNA): TGTGCCATCACGACAGGGGGGAATGAAAAACTGTTTTTT.

The genes are TRBV28 and TRBJ2-7; D possibly corresponds to TRBD2 (5 bases). CDR3 size: 17 residues. The V gene lost 2 bases and the J gene lost 0 bases, with 17 bases spanning the gap. Germline assignment: CDR1 MDHEN and CDR2 SYDVKM. The CDR3 nucleotides read TGTGCCAGCAGTTTAGCAAAGCGGACCTGGAGCTCCTACGAGCAGTACTTC. Translation gives CASSLAKRTWSSYEQYF.

The chain carries TRBV7-6 and TRBJ1-3; no firm D call. The germline V gene encodes CDR1 SGHVS and CDR2 FNYEAQ. The CDR3 extends over 15 amino acids. Between the trimmed V and J ends, which lost 5 bases and 0 bases, there was a span of 11 bases. The CDR3 here is CASSPVGISGNTIYF. As DNA, the CDR3 is TGTGCCAGCAGCCCGGTCGGGATCTCTGGAAACACCATATATTTT.

The chain joins TRBV7-2 to TRBJ2-7; D is possibly TRBD2 (6 bases). Trimming cost V 5 bases and J 5 bases, with 16 bases left between them. This CDR3 has 14 residues. CDR1 SGHTA and CDR2 FQGNSA come from the germline V gene. In nucleotides, the CDR3 is TGTGCCAGCAGCCCGCCGGACTACAGAAACGAGCAGTACTTC. Its translation is CASSPPDYRNEQYF.

The chain is built from TRBV4-2 and TRBJ1-2; D unresolved. CDR3 size: 12 residues. CDR1 and CDR2 (germline): LGHNA, YNFKEQ. V lost 2 bases to trimming and J lost 8 bases, with 9 bases between them. In DNA form, the CDR3 reads TGTGCCAGCAGCCAACCGTTCGAGGGCTACACCTTC. It is translated as CASSQPFEGYTF.

The V call is TRBV19, the J call TRBJ2-5; TRBD2 matches 13 bases. The CDR3 is 17 amino acids. Trimming took 3 bases from V and 5 from J; bases not matched to a gene: 9. Germline-derived CDR1 and CDR2 are LNHDA and SQIVND (reference sequence). The CDR3 protein is CASSIMGLAGLGETQYF. CDR3 coding DNA: TGTGCCAGTAGTATTATGGGACTAGCGGGACTGGGGGAGACCCAGTACTTC.

For the CDR3, the DNA is TGCAGCGTTGAAAGGCTAGCGGGGTACAATGAGCAGTTCTTC. It yields the protein CSVERLAGYNEQFF. This chain connects TRBV29-1 to TRBJ2-1; TRBD2 matches at 9 bases. The CDR3 length is 14 residues. The V gene's germline CDR1 is SQVTM and CDR2 ANQGSEA. The V gene end was trimmed by 2 bases and the J gene end by 4 bases; junction bases not matched to a gene: 3.

The table lists this clone with a count of one. The chain uses TRBV12-5 and TRBJ2-5; D gene uncertain. From germline, CDR1 is LGHNT and CDR2 FRNRAP. The CDR3 sequence is 12 residues long. V lost 1 base and J lost 4, with 4 bases in between. CDR3 DNA sequence: TGTGCTAGTGGTTTGGGGCTAGAGACCCAGTACTTC. Protein product: CASGLGLETQYF.

The genes are TRBV28 and TRBJ2-1, with a tentative D call TRBD2 (6 bases). The CDR3 runs 16 residues. Germline CDR1 reads MDHEN; CDR2 reads SYDVKM. V was cut by 1 base and J by 1 base, with 11 bases left in between. CDR3 sequence: CASSLYSGDSYNEQFF. The DNA for the CDR3 is TGTGCCAGCAGTTTATATTCGGGAGATTCCTACAATGAGCAGTTCTTC. Combining the CDR3 with reference TRBV28 and TRBJ2-1 gives the whole variable domain DVKVTQSSRYLVKRTGEKVFLECVQDMDHENMFWYRQDPGLGLRLIYFSYDVKMKEKGDIPEGYSVSREKKERFSLILESASTNQTSMYLCASSLYSGDSYNEQFFGPGTRLTVL.

The chain recombines TRBV7-2 with TRBJ2-7; D uncertain. The ends were cut back, 5 bases at V and 3 bases at J, with 23 bases in the middle. CDR3 size: 17 residues. Germline CDR1 SGHTA, CDR2 FQGNSA. CDR3 bases: TGTGCCAGCAGCCCACCGAGCGTAGCCCCTCCCGGCTACGAGCAGTACTTC. This translates into CASSPPSVAPPGYEQYF.